These 5 T cell receptor beta chains originate from one sample sequenced in a study of T cells in Graves' hyperthyroidism and ophthalmopathy. Amplification of TCR beta CDR3 regions used RNA as the template. The HTBI primer set was used in a first-round RT-PCR of the TCR CDR3. One entry per CDR3 protein results from TCRdb running MiXCR on the multiplex PCR reads. The sample yields 400,000 to 550,000 distinct CDR3 sequences, around 14% seen once. Sequenced: blood. The source of these receptors is a woman younger than 30 with Graves' hyperthyroidism.

This chain links TRBV27 with TRBJ2-3; 15 bases map to TRBD2. In germline, CDR1 is MNHEY, CDR2 SMNVEV (reference sequence). The CDR3 totals 18 residues. V dropped 5 bases and J dropped 0; count of bases not matched to a gene: 6. The CDR3: CASSQGTSGRTSTDTQYF. DNA of the CDR3: TGTGCCAGCAGTCAAGGGACTAGCGGGAGGACTAGCACAGATACGCAGTATTTT.

A few counts support this clonotype. This chain connects TRBV14 to TRBJ1-4; no definite D call. The V gene's germline CDR1 is SGHDN and CDR2 FVKESK. This CDR3 is built from 12 residues. V lost 2 bases and J 8 bases, leaving 6 bases between the germline ends. CDR3 in DNA: TGTGCCAGCAGCCAACATAGGGAAAAACTGTTTTTT. It specifies CASSQHREKLFF.

This clonotype was found many times. This sequence joins TRBV12-5 and TRBJ2-7; D ambiguous. V was pared by 5 bases and J by 0 bases, with 14 bases between. From germline, CDR1 is LGHNT and CDR2 FRNRAP. This CDR3 comprises 15 residues. The CDR3 coding sequence is TGTGCTAGTGGTATCGTAGGGTTGAGCTCCTACGAGCAGTACTTC. It codes for CASGIVGLSSYEQYF.

This clonotype was counted only a few times. The chain has TRBV10-3 and TRBJ2-7, with 7 bases aligning to TRBD2. V was clipped by 3 bases and J by 7 bases; unmatched bases: 0. This CDR3 has 11 amino acids. Germline assignment: CDR1 ENHRY and CDR2 SYGVKD. CDR3 amino acids: CAISDGREQYV. The DNA for the CDR3 is TGTGCCATCAGTGACGGGAGGGAGCAGTACGTC.

The chain couples TRBV20-1 to TRBJ2-4; 9 bases are shared with TRBD2. The CDR3 extends over 16 amino acids. Trimming at V came to 3 bases and at J to 8 bases, leaving 14 bases not matched to a gene. Germline-derived CDR1 and CDR2 are DFQATT and SNEGSKA (reference sequence). CDR3 in DNA: TGCAGTGCTAGGCCACGGAGTAGCGGGAGAAGGTACATTCAGTACTTC. It specifies CSARPRSSGRRYIQYF.